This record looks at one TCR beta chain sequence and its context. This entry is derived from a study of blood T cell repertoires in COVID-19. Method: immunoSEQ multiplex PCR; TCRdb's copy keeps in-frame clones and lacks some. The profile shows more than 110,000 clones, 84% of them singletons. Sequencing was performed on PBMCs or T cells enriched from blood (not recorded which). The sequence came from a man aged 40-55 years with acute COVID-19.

The CDR3 region is CASSPNGRLDEQFF. The DNA of the CDR3 is TGTGCCAGCAGCCCCAACGGCAGACTCGATGAGCAGTTCTTC. The chain links TRBV3-1 (or the pseudogene TRBV3-2) to TRBJ2-1; D gene unclear. The CDR3 contains 14 residues. V dropped 4 bases and J dropped 8 bases, with 15 bases sitting between them. Germline values: CDR1 LGHDT, CDR2 YNNKEL (reference sequence).